The rows below give T cell receptor beta chains drawn from one sample of a study of cytomegalovirus exposure and HLA in healthy donors. Repertoires were generated with immunoSEQ multiplex PCR, while TCRdb's copy carries only in-frame clones and drops some. The sample's table shows roughly 50,000 clones. Sample: PBMCs. These TCRs come from a woman aged 55-70 years in good health and CMV-seropositive. Both conserved end residues are part of each CDR3. The order of the fields is D gene, CDR3 length, clone size, V gene, J gene, CDR3 protein, CDR3 DNA. The D gene is left open where the match is weak. Some rows mark clone size as missing; the rest say once, few, many or name a class of expanded clone.

TRBD1,15,.,TRBV4-1,TRBJ1-4,CASSQDTGAGEKLFF,TGCGCCAGCAGCCAAGATACAGGGGCAGGGGAAAAACTGTTTTTT
TRBD2,15,.,TRBV5-1,TRBJ2-5,CASSWTSVGQETQYF,TGCGCCAGCAGCTGGACTAGTGTGGGCCAAGAGACCCAGTACTTC
.,12,.,TRBV6-5,TRBJ2-1,CASSKSYNEQFF,TGTGCCAGCAGTAAGAGTTACAATGAGCAGTTCTTC
.,15,.,TRBV7-2,TRBJ2-7,CASSLPTGQIYEQYF,TGTGCCAGCAGCTTGCCGACAGGTCAAATCTACGAGCAGTACTTC
TRBD1,15,.,TRBV19,TRBJ1-2,CASSIASTGVGGYTF,TGTGCCAGTAGTATAGCCTCGACAGGGGTAGGAGGCTACACCTTC
.,13,.,TRBV29-1,TRBJ1-1,CSVRGGWGTEAFF,TGCAGCGTTAGAGGGGGATGGGGCACTGAAGCTTTCTTT
.,16,.,TRBV4-3,TRBJ1-6,CASSQLAPGDYSPLHF,TGCGCCAGCAGCCAACTGGCCCCCGGCGACTATTCACCCCTCCACTTT
TRBD1,16,.,TRBV29-1,TRBJ1-4,CSVVQGMGSTNEKLFF,TGCAGCGTTGTACAGGGGATGGGGTCAACTAATGAAAAACTGTTTTTT
TRBD1,16,.,TRBV28,TRBJ1-6,CASSWGQGASNSPLHF,TGTGCCAGCAGTTGGGGTCAGGGGGCGAGTAATTCACCCCTCCACTTT
TRBD2,17,.,TRBV15,TRBJ2-1,CATSTLYGGAGNNEQFF,TGTGCCACCAGCACCCTGTACGGGGGGGCCGGGAACAATGAGCAGTTCTTC
.,14,.,TRBV15,TRBJ1-4,CATSRDISGEKLFF,TGTGCCACCAGCAGAGATATTTCAGGTGAAAAACTGTTTTTT
.,15,.,TRBV2,TRBJ2-1,CASSERQGPFHEQFF,TGTGCCAGCAGTGAGAGGCAGGGGCCATTCCATGAGCAGTTCTTC
.,17,.,TRBV7-2,TRBJ2-7,CASSVADRGLVTALQYF,TGTGCCAGCAGCGTAGCGGATAGAGGGCTAGTCACGGCACTGCAGTACTTC
.,15,.,TRBV18,TRBJ1-6,CASSPEGQYNSPLHF,TGTGCCAGCTCACCAGAGGGTCAGTATAATTCACCCCTCCACTTT
.,14,.,TRBV2,TRBJ1-1,CATNLEGGGTEAFF,TGTGCCACCAATCTAGAGGGGGGGGGTACTGAAGCTTTCTTT
.,15,.,TRBV7-9,TRBJ1-1,CASSLVQGGGTEAFF,TGTGCCAGCAGCTTAGTGCAGGGAGGGGGGACTGAAGCTTTCTTT
TRBD1,18,.,TRBV18,TRBJ2-3,CASSPKAQGVRVTDTQYF,TGTGCCAGCTCACCAAAGGCCCAGGGGGTTCGGGTCACAGATACGCAGTATTTT
.,16,.,TRBV6-5,TRBJ1-2,CASSYYLDRNGYGYTF,TGTGCCAGCAGTTACTACCTTGACAGGAATGGGTATGGCTACACCTTC
TRBD1,15,.,TRBV11-3,TRBJ1-1,CASSQGGQSSTEAFF,TGTGCCAGCAGCCAGGGGGGACAGTCTTCCACTGAAGCTTTCTTT
TRBD1,14,.,TRBV18,TRBJ1-5,CASSPGTANQPQHF,TGTGCCAGCTCCCCCGGGACAGCGAATCAGCCCCAGCATTTT
.,14,.,TRBV27,TRBJ2-3,CASSFTGRTDTQYF,TGTGCCAGCAGTTTCACTGGTCGCACAGATACGCAGTATTTT
TRBD1,12,medium-sized,TRBV6-1,TRBJ1-2,CASSQGDYGYTF,TGTGCCAGCAGTCAGGGGGACTATGGCTACACCTTC
TRBD1,17,.,TRBV27,TRBJ1-6,CASSLSSQQGGNSPLHF,TGTGCCAGCAGTTTATCATCCCAACAGGGGGGCAATTCACCCCTCCACTTT
.,14,.,TRBV7-8,TRBJ1-5,CASSLNPGHQPQHF,TGTGCCAGCAGCTTAAACCCAGGGCATCAGCCCCAGCATTTT
TRBD1,16,.,TRBV4-2,TRBJ1-1,CASSQDLGQTNTEAFF,TGTGCCAGCAGCCAAGATTTGGGACAGACGAACACTGAAGCTTTCTTT
.,14,.,TRBV18,TRBJ2-7,CASSPRDTAYEQYF,TGTGCCAGCTCACCCCGGGACACCGCCTACGAGCAGTACTTC
TRBD1,12,.,TRBV10-1,TRBJ1-2,CARGQGGYGYTF,TGCGCCAGGGGACAGGGCGGCTATGGCTACACCTTC
TRBD1,15,.,TRBV10-3,TRBJ2-7,CAIREDRGNPYEQYF,TGTGCCATCAGAGAAGACAGGGGGAACCCCTACGAGCAGTACTTC
TRBD1,16,.,TRBV7-8,TRBJ2-7,CASSLARGQGAYEQYF,TGTGCCAGCAGCTTAGCGAGGGGGCAGGGGGCCTACGAGCAGTACTTC
TRBD1,15,.,TRBV6-5,TRBJ2-7,CARFLQGQIAYEQYF,TGTGCCAGGTTCCTACAGGGACAGATAGCCTACGAGCAGTACTTC
TRBD1,15,.,TRBV6-5,TRBJ2-5,CASIADRGGVETQYF,TGTGCCAGCATTGCGGACAGGGGTGGCGTGGAGACCCAGTACTTC
.,14,.,TRBV2,TRBJ1-1,CASTQGRVDTEAFF,TGTGCCAGCACCCAGGGTAGGGTAGACACTGAAGCTTTCTTT
TRBD1,15,.,TRBV19,TRBJ2-7,CASSPPGQSIYEQYF,TGTGCCAGTAGTCCGCCGGGACAGTCAATCTACGAGCAGTACTTC
.,14,.,TRBV13,TRBJ1-2,CASSSAGGNYGYTF,TGTGCCAGCAGTTCGGCGGGGGGGAACTATGGCTACACCTTC
.,14,medium-sized,TRBV6-6,TRBJ1-2,CASSFRAGDYGYTF,TGTGCCAGCAGTTTCCGGGCGGGGGACTATGGCTACACCTTC
.,17,.,TRBV1,TRBJ2-3,CTSRRGGGPSSTATQYF,TGCACCAGCAGGCGTGGGGGGGGGCCCTCCTCCACAGCTACGCAGTATTTT
TRBD1,14,.,TRBV27,TRBJ1-1,CASSGGQAVTEAFF,TGTGCCAGCAGTGGGGGACAGGCGGTCACTGAAGCTTTCTTT
.,13,.,TRBV19,TRBJ2-7,CASSVPGAAEQYF,TGTGCCAGTAGTGTCCCAGGGGCAGCCGAGCAGTACTTC
.,16,.,TRBV6-5,TRBJ2-7,CASSYSWTEADYEQYF,TGTGCCAGCAGTTACTCATGGACAGAGGCTGACTACGAGCAGTACTTC
TRBD1,15,.,TRBV5-6,TRBJ2-5,CASSPTGEKQETQYF,TGTGCCAGCAGTCCTACAGGGGAGAAGCAGGAGACCCAGTACTTC
TRBD1,15,.,TRBV5-8,TRBJ2-2,CASSLGTGNTGELFF,TGTGCCAGCAGCTTGGGGACAGGGAACACCGGGGAGCTGTTTTTT
TRBD1,16,.,TRBV27,TRBJ1-6,CASKARAGTGPSPLHF,TGTGCCAGCAAGGCTCGGGCCGGGACAGGGCCCTCACCCCTCCACTTT
TRBD1,14,.,TRBV9,TRBJ2-7,CASSTGQGRLEQYF,TGTGCCAGCAGCACTGGACAGGGGCGCCTCGAGCAGTACTTC
.,16,.,TRBV15,TRBJ1-5,CATSREGRGGGQPQHF,TGTGCCACCAGCAGAGAGGGGAGGGGCGGCGGGCAGCCCCAGCATTTT
.,15,.,TRBV18,TRBJ2-4,CASSPPLPSGNIQYF,TGTGCCAGCTCACCACCCCTACCCTCAGGGAACATTCAGTACTTC
.,16,.,TRBV7-9,TRBJ1-6,CASSSGVGADNSPLHF,TGTGCCAGCAGCTCGGGGGTCGGGGCCGATAATTCACCCCTCCACTTT
.,11,.,TRBV29-1,TRBJ1-2,CSVELYNGYTF,TGCAGCGTTGAGCTGTACAATGGCTACACCTTC
TRBD1,14,.,TRBV5-1,TRBJ2-7,CASSAPQGEYEQYF,TGCGCCAGCAGCGCGCCACAGGGGGAGTACGAGCAGTACTTC
TRBD1,16,.,TRBV5-6,TRBJ2-1,CASSGDGTAIYNEQFF,TGTGCCAGCAGCGGCGACGGGACAGCCATCTACAATGAGCAGTTCTTC
.,14,.,TRBV13,TRBJ1-4,CASSLKGVAEKLFF,TGTGCCAGCAGCTTAAAGGGGGTGGCTGAAAAACTGTTTTTT
.,15,.,TRBV9,TRBJ1-2,CASSRQRQPDYGYTF,TGTGCCAGCAGTCGACAGCGCCAACCCGACTATGGCTACACCTTC
.,14,.,TRBV4-2,TRBJ1-1,CASSQVARDTEAFF,TGTGCCAGCAGCCAAGTCGCCAGGGACACTGAAGCTTTCTTT
.,11,.,TRBV27,TRBJ1-1,CASSFSGRAFF,TGTGCCAGCAGTTTTAGCGGGAGGGCTTTCTTT
.,17,.,TRBV6-1,TRBJ1-3,CASSEKGVGSLGNTIYF,TGTGCCAGCAGTGAAAAGGGGGTAGGGAGTCTTGGAAACACCATATATTTT
TRBD2,17,.,TRBV2,TRBJ2-2,CASSWTSGGPNTGELFF,TGTGCCAGCAGTTGGACTAGCGGGGGGCCCAACACCGGGGAGCTGTTTTTT
TRBD1,15,.,TRBV2,TRBJ2-5,CASRGDRGSRETQYF,TGTGCCAGCAGGGGGGACAGGGGCTCCCGGGAGACCCAGTACTTC
.,11,.,TRBV25-1,TRBJ2-7,CASDSAYEQYF,TGTGCCAGCGACAGCGCCTACGAGCAGTACTTC
TRBD2,16,.,TRBV5-1,TRBJ2-3,CASSLGLAALGDTQYF,TGCGCCAGCAGCTTGGGTCTAGCGGCCTTGGGAGATACGCAGTATTTT